Listed here are 17 T cell receptor beta chains from one sample, sequenced in a study of T cells in Graves' hyperthyroidism and ophthalmopathy. Authors of the study amplified TCR beta CDR3 regions from RNA transcripts. The TCR CDR3 first-round RT-PCR relied on the HTBI primer set. TCRdb reprocessed the multiplex PCR reads with MiXCR, giving one entry per CDR3 protein. Among around 500,000 distinct CDR3 sequences listed, 22% were seen once. The sample was blood. Receptor source: a woman aged 70-85 years with Graves' ophthalmopathy.

The chain is built from TRBV5-8 and TRBJ2-7, with TRBD2 matching over 10 bases. Germline V gene sequence: CDR1 SGHTS, CDR2 YDEGEE. CDR3 length: 14 amino acids. J lost 3 bases, V lost 5 bases, and 5 bases had no gene match. This CDR3 is CASSRGLAVYEQYF. The DNA of the CDR3 is TGTGCCAGCAGTCGTGGACTAGCGGTCTACGAGCAGTACTTC.

This clonotype was observed at least ten times. The gene calls are TRBV2 and TRBJ1-2; TRBD1 matches 7 bases. The V and J ends lost 8 bases and 4 bases, in that order; junction bases with no gene match: 7. Germline V lookup: CDR1 SNHLY, CDR2 FYNNEI. This CDR3 is built from 13 residues. CDR3 coding DNA: TGTGCCAGCCCCCCACAGGGGCGCTATGGCTACACCTTC. Its translation: CASPPQGRYGYTF.

This clonotype was observed a handful of times. The chain recombines TRBV4-1 with TRBJ2-5; 8 bases fit TRBD2. CDR1 MGHRA and CDR2 YSYEKL come from the germline V gene. The length of the CDR3 is 14 residues. V was clipped by 8 bases and J by 5 bases; unmatched bases: 10. CDR3 sequence: CASRGGRLFETQYF. The CDR3 nucleotides read TGCGCCAGCCGGGGCGGGAGGTTGTTTGAGACCCAGTACTTC.

This clonotype has a handful of counts. The gene calls are TRBV10-3 and TRBJ2-7; a possible D gene is TRBD2 (5 bases). The CDR3 runs to 12 residues. Looked up from germline, CDR1 is ENHRY and CDR2 is SYGVKD. The V end was cut by 2 bases, the J end by 6 bases, with 8 bases between. The CDR3 DNA reads as TGTGCCATCAGTGAGGTAGCGCCCGAGCAGTACTTC. It yields the protein CAISEVAPEQYF.

This clonotype has a handful of counts. The chain employs TRBV12-5 and TRBJ2-1; weak D call: TRBD1 (5 bases). Germline assignment: CDR1 LGHNT and CDR2 FRNRAP. CDR3 length: 15 residues. Trimming stripped 6 bases from V and 4 bases from J, with 16 bases between. This CDR3 is CASGLKIRVYNEQFF. The CDR3 region has the DNA TGTGCTAGTGGACTCAAAATCAGGGTATACAATGAGCAGTTCTTC.

This clonotype was observed a handful of times. This chain connects TRBV3-1 to TRBJ1-2, with 9 bases identical to TRBD1. CDR3 length equals 17 residues. The germline gives CDR1 LGHDT, CDR2 YNNKEL (reference sequence). J lost 4 bases, V lost 5 bases, and 14 bases had no gene match. CDR3 sequence reads: CASSSQRGTGLAYGYTF. CDR3 bases: TGTGCCAGCAGCTCCCAAAGGGGGACAGGGTTGGCCTATGGCTACACCTTC. Full variable domain (outside the CDR3, taken from reference TRBV3-1 and TRBJ1-2): DTAVSQTPKYLVTQMGNDKSIKCEQNLGHDTMYWYKQDSKKFLKIMFSYNNKELIINETVPNRFSPKSPDKAHLNLHINSLELGDSAVYFCASSSQRGTGLAYGYTFGSGTRLTVV.

This clonotype was found many times. The chain joins TRBV7-9 to TRBJ2-3; D is tentatively TRBD1 or TRBD2 (5 bases each). This CDR3 region has 13 residues. V lost 5 bases, J lost 14 bases, and 20 bases lay in between. Germline lookup yields CDR1 SEHNR and CDR2 FQNEAQ (reference sequence). The CDR3 DNA follows: TGTGCCAGCAGCCCTAGATACCGGGACCCAGCGTATTTT. Translating gives CASSPRYRDPAYF.

This clonotype has more than one count but fewer than ten. The rearrangement joins TRBV7-9 to TRBJ2-2, with TRBD2 identical over 10 bases. J lost 3 bases, V lost 4 bases, and 11 bases had no gene match. The length of the CDR3 is 18 residues. Germline CDR1 is SEHNR and CDR2 is FQNEAQ (reference sequence). Here the CDR3 DNA reads TGTGCCAGCAGCTATAGACCCGGAGGACTAGCGGACACCGGGGAGCTGTTTTTT. It is translated as CASSYRPGGLADTGELFF.

This clonotype was detected ten times or more. The CDR3 DNA follows: TGTGCCATCAGTTTTGACAGGGTAGGAACTGAAGCTTTCTTT. Protein product: CAISFDRVGTEAFF. This sequence joins TRBV10-3 and TRBJ1-1, with 7 nucleotides matching TRBD1. This CDR3 region has 14 residues. Germline CDR1 reads ENHRY; CDR2 reads SYGVKD. V shed 5 bases, J shed 5 bases, and the junction held 8 bases outside the gene matches.

This chain links TRBV24-1 with TRBJ2-2; 7 bases map to TRBD1. CDR3 size: 18 residues. From germline, CDR1 is KGHDR and CDR2 SFDVKD. V lost 0 bases to trimming and J lost 6 bases; unmatched junction nucleotides: 12. The CDR3 is CATSDLIETGSHSGELFF. CDR3 coding DNA: TGTGCCACCAGTGATTTGATAGAGACAGGGTCACATTCCGGGGAGCTGTTTTTT.

The chain combines TRBV20-1 with TRBJ2-7; 8 bases agree with TRBD2. The CDR3 consists of 14 residues. V gave up 6 bases and J gave up 4 bases; unmatched junction bases: 11. CDR1 is DFQATT and CDR2 is SNEGSKA in the germline V gene (reference sequence). The CDR3 spells CSARQSGTSYEQYF. CDR3 sequence (DNA): TGCAGTGCGCGACAGTCCGGGACTAGTTACGAGCAGTACTTC.

This chain joins TRBV7-2 and TRBJ1-5, with a possible D match to TRBD1 (5 bases). The CDR3 is 15 amino acids. Germline V gene data show CDR1 as SGHTA and CDR2 as FQGNSA. V was clipped by 3 bases and J by 0 bases, with 9 bases between them. The CDR3 here is CASSFTGASNQPQHF. DNA of the CDR3: TGTGCCAGCAGCTTCACAGGAGCTAGCAATCAGCCCCAGCATTTT.

This clonotype has ten or more counts. The chain links TRBV5-1 to TRBJ2-1; TRBD1 matches 12 bases. V was pared by 1 base and J by 9 bases, with 5 bases of the junction left unmatched. The germline V gene encodes CDR1 SGHRS and CDR2 YFSETQ. The CDR3 consists of 15 residues. Here the CDR3 DNA reads TGCGCCAGCAGCTTGCCGGGACAGGGGGCAACTGAGCAGTTCTTC. This codes for CASSLPGQGATEQFF. The full variable domain, in which reference TRBV5-1 and TRBJ2-1 provide the parts outside the CDR3, is KAGVTQTPRYLIKTRGQQVTLSCSPISGHRSVSWYQQTPGQGLQFLFEYFSETQRNKGNFPGRFSGRQFSNSRSEMNVSTLELGDSALYLCASSLPGQGATEQFFGPGTRLTVL.

The chain combines TRBV30 with TRBJ2-1; 10 positions match TRBD2. Germline V gives CDR1 GTSNPN, CDR2 SVGIG (reference sequence). V trimming: 5 bases; J trimming: 9 bases; junction bases outside the gene matches: 10. The CDR3 has 14 amino acids. The CDR3 loop is CAWASRTSGGEQFF. CDR3 sequence (DNA): TGTGCCTGGGCCTCGAGGACTAGCGGCGGTGAGCAGTTCTTC.

In this sample, this clonotype turned up a few times. The gene calls are TRBV6-2 or TRBV6-3 and TRBJ2-7; no firm D call. Germline V lookup: CDR1 MNHEY, CDR2 SVGEGT. The CDR3 sequence is 12 residues long. The ends were cut back, 6 bases at V and 4 bases at J, with 10 bases in the middle. The CDR3 loop is CASRDVTYEQYF. The CDR3 DNA sequence: TGTGCCAGCAGGGACGTCACTTACGAGCAGTACTTC.

The chain carries TRBV6-2 or TRBV6-3 and TRBJ2-1; tentative D call: TRBD1 (6 bases). Germline-derived CDR1 and CDR2 are MNHEY and SVGEGT. This CDR3 has 14 residues. V lost 7 bases and J 0 bases, leaving 10 bases between the germline ends. CDR3 coding DNA: TGTGCCAGCACCGAGGGGGTCTCCTACAATGAGCAGTTCTTC. This encodes CASTEGVSYNEQFF.

This clonotype was picked up a small number of times. The gene calls are TRBV9 and TRBJ1-5; D remains ambiguous. Germline-derived CDR1 and CDR2 are SGDLS and YYNGEE. The CDR3 extends over 15 amino acids. V dropped 4 bases and J dropped 3 bases, with 14 bases sitting between them. CDR3 coding DNA: TGTGCCAGCAGCCCAATCGACTACCCCAATCAGCCCCAGCATTTT. It is translated as CASSPIDYPNQPQHF. Drawing the rest from reference TRBV9 and TRBJ1-5, the complete variable domain is DSGVTQTPKHLITATGQRVTLRCSPRSGDLSVYWYQQSLDQGLQFLIQYYNGEERAKGNILERFSAQQFPDLHSELNLSSLELGDSALYFCASSPIDYPNQPQHFGDGTRLSIL.